This note documents a single T cell receptor beta chain sequence. Its antigen is as yet unknown. These data come from a study of T cells in Graves' hyperthyroidism and ophthalmopathy. Study-wide results and limits: A 13 V-J model separated ophthalmopathy from stable hyperthyroidism.

Absence of ophthalmopathy progression within 18 months defined stable Graves' hyperthyroidism. It was uncontrolled infection, other autoimmune disease, pregnancy or lactation that excluded patients. A 10 ml volume of fresh peripheral blood provided the PBMCs. Amplification of TCR beta CDR3 regions was performed using RNA transcripts as template. TCR CDR3 underwent first-round RT-PCR with the HTBI primer set. TCRdb processed the multiplex PCR reads anew with MiXCR; each CDR3 protein has one entry. Altogether fewer than 850,000 distinct CDR3 sequences are present, 15% to 20% being singletons, with the ten largest covering around 16%. The CDR3 totals 17 residues. V was trimmed by 0 bases and J by 0 bases, leaving 10 bases between them. The germline V gene has CDR1 KGHDR and CDR2 SFDVKD.

The chain employs TRBV24-1 and TRBJ2-2, with D tentatively TRBD1 (6 bases). This sequence originates from a man aged 45-65 years with Graves' hyperthyroidism. Sequenced input: blood. The CDR3 spells CATSDLLRTANTGELFF. The CDR3 coding sequence is TGTGCCACCAGTGATTTGCTTAGGACAGCGAACACCGGGGAGCTGTTTTTT.